The 12 T cell receptor beta chains below come from one sample, sequenced in a study of T cell responses to AZD1222 COVID-19 vaccine. TCRdb's table, derived via immunoSEQ multiplex PCR, lists solely in-frame clones and lacks some. Here the sample spans more than 130,000 clones, about nine tenths being singletons. The specimen comprised peripheral blood, sampled on day 0 of AZD1222 vaccination. Receptor source: an adult in good health.

The chain has TRBV7-9 and TRBJ2-3, with D perhaps TRBD2 (5 bases). The CDR3 is made up of 14 amino acids. With 5 bases removed from V and 10 bases from J, the gap between germline ends came to 19 bases. Germline V lookup: CDR1 SEHNR, CDR2 FQNEAQ (reference sequence). In DNA, the CDR3 is TGTGCCAGCAGCCCTCAAAACCAGCGGTCTTCGCAGTATTTT. This encodes CASSPQNQRSSQYF.

The V and J genes are TRBV30 and TRBJ1-6; D not resolved. In germline, CDR1 is GTSNPN, CDR2 SVGIG (reference sequence). V gave up 1 base and J gave up 7 bases, with 5 bases separating them. This CDR3 is 12 amino acids long. The CDR3 region has the DNA TGTGCCTGGAGTGCCGTCAATTCACCCCTCCACTTT. This translates into CAWSAVNSPLHF.

The V and J genes are TRBV5-1 and TRBJ1-4, with 7 bases aligning to TRBD1. The germline gives CDR1 SGHRS, CDR2 YFSETQ. Trimming at V came to 3 bases and at J to 8 bases, leaving 7 bases not matched to a gene. This CDR3 contains 14 residues. The CDR3 DNA sequence: TGCGCCAGCAGCTATCTCACAGGGGACGAAAAACTGTTTTTT. As protein: CASSYLTGDEKLFF.

The chain has TRBV19 and TRBJ1-1, with D maybe TRBD1 (6 bases). Germline CDR1 reads LNHDA; CDR2 reads SQIVND (reference sequence). The CDR3 totals 15 residues. V gave up 2 bases and J gave up 3 bases, with 13 bases separating them. The CDR3 protein is CASSISGGLDTEAFF. In DNA, the CDR3 is TGTGCCAGTAGTATATCGGGGGGGCTCGACACTGAAGCTTTCTTT.

The J gene is TRBJ1-2, the V gene TRBV5-1; D call uncertain. The length of the CDR3 is 15 residues. Germline V CDR1 and CDR2: SGHRS, YFSETQ. Deletions cut 0 bases from V and 0 bases from J, with 9 bases between. The CDR3 DNA sequence: TGCGCCAGCAGCTTGGAGCCGTCTTCTAACTATGGCTACACCTTC. It codes for CASSLEPSSNYGYTF.

V and J are TRBV24-1 and TRBJ1-5; unclear D gene. Germline lookup yields CDR1 KGHDR and CDR2 SFDVKD. Trimming cost V 5 bases and J 3 bases, with 4 bases left between them. The length of the CDR3 is 12 residues. The CDR3 is CATSAFNQPQHF. The CDR3 DNA is TGTGCCACCAGTGCGTTCAATCAGCCCCAGCATTTT.

The V and J genes are TRBV12-3 or TRBV12-4 and TRBJ1-1; D ambiguous. The ends were cut back, 0 bases at V and 1 base at J, with 3 bases in the middle. CDR3 size: 13 residues. CDR3 sequence: CASSLARNTEAFF. CDR3 bases: TGTGCCAGCAGTTTAGCTCGGAACACTGAAGCTTTCTTT.

The gene calls are TRBV5-1 and TRBJ2-5; TRBD1 matches at 9 bases. Trimming at V came to 4 bases and at J to 5 bases, leaving 9 bases not matched to a gene. This CDR3 comprises 15 residues. Germline V gives CDR1 SGHRS, CDR2 YFSETQ. The CDR3 spells CASSRPGTGRETQYF. DNA for the CDR3: TGCGCCAGCAGCAGACCCGGGACAGGGAGGGAGACCCAGTACTTC.

V usage is TRBV18 and J usage is TRBJ2-1, with D perhaps matching TRBD2 (5 bases). Germline V CDR1 and CDR2: KGHSH, LQKENI. The germline V and J ends were trimmed by 5 bases and 5 bases, with 13 bases remaining between them. The CDR3 runs to 14 residues. The CDR3 bases are TGTGCCAGCTCATCTCCGGGAATCAACAATGAGCAGTTCTTC. Amino acids: CASSSPGINNEQFF.

The genes are TRBV4-3 and TRBJ2-3; no clear D. Germline loops: CDR1 LGHNA, CDR2 YSLEER. V was clipped by 1 base and J by 5 bases, with 13 bases between them. There are 15 residues in the CDR3. The CDR3 DNA sequence: TGCGCCAGCAGCCAAGGGACGACCTCCGGAGATACGCAGTATTTT. It translates to CASSQGTTSGDTQYF.

The rearrangement links TRBV29-1 to TRBJ2-7, with D unclear. The CDR3 runs to 11 residues. V was pared by 6 bases and J by 6 bases, with 12 bases between. The germline V gene has CDR1 SQVTM and CDR2 ANQGSEA. The CDR3 coding sequence is TGCAGCGTCCGGCAGGTCGCCGAGCAGTACTTC. Translating it yields CSVRQVAEQYF.

This clone was counted a single time. The rearrangement links TRBV5-1 to TRBJ2-1, with a weak D call TRBD2 (6 bases). The CDR3 is 15 residues long. Germline V gene lookup returns CDR1 SGHRS and CDR2 YFSETQ. With 4 bases removed from V and 0 bases from J, the gap between germline ends came to 11 bases. The CDR3, as DNA: TGCGCCAGCAGCCAACTAGCCGGCTCCTACAATGAGCAGTTCTTC. It specifies CASSQLAGSYNEQFF.